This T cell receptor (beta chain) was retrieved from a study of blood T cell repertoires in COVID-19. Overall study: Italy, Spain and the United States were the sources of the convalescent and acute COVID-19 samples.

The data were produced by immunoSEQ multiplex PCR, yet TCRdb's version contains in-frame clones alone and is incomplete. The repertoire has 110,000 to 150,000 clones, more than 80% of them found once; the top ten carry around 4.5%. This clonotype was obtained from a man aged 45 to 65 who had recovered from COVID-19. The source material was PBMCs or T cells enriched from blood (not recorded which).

DNA for the CDR3: TGTGCCAGCAGTGAAGAGGGGGCCGGCCAGCCCCAGCATTTT. Its translation is CASSEEGAGQPQHF. J is TRBJ1-5 and V is TRBV2, with TRBD1 matching over 7 bases. The CDR3 loop spans 14 amino acids. The germline V gene has CDR1 SNHLY and CDR2 FYNNEI. The trim removed 1 base at V and 7 bases at J, leaving 4 bases unmatched.